What follows describes a single T cell receptor beta chain. Its antigen is not identified. The data were taken from a study of blood T cells in healthy people across ages. Primed by a sample-barcoded 5' primer and a J-beta primer mix, a second PCR proceeded for about 6 to 11 cycles. From the 5' RACE reads, TCRdb called clonotypes with MiXCR, one entry per CDR3 protein. The sample shows approximately 1.5 million distinct CDR3 sequences, 42% of them seen only once. The germline gives CDR1 MNHNS, CDR2 SASEGT. V was clipped by 3 bases and J by 7 bases; unmatched bases: 5. The CDR3 loop spans 14 amino acids. Findings of the study overall: Shifts in expanded clonotypes may have been confounded by donor CMV status, which was unknown.

Specimen: blood. The chain links TRBV6-1 to TRBJ2-7, with 11 positions matching TRBD1. The receptor was isolated from a woman aged 18-29 years in good health. CDR3 loop: CASSEGTGGREQYF. In DNA, the CDR3 is TGTGCCAGCAGTGAGGGGACAGGGGGTCGTGAGCAGTACTTC.